The entry below gives a single T cell receptor (beta chain) sequence along with its context. What it recognizes is unknown. This record comes from a study of vaccination effects on CD4 cells after COVID-19. Across the whole study: BNT162b2 vaccine or mRNA-1273 vaccine was given to participants in two doses. The study obtained samples from a couple of convalescent patients 16 days and one week before vaccination.

ViraFEST expansion of antigen-specific CD4+ T cells with viral peptide pools preceded sequencing. The culture ran for 10 days, and then CD4+ T cells were isolated. SARS-CoV-2 infected the person between March and December 2020, as confirmed by PCR. Each well held some 2.2 million PBMC cultured with around 10 ug/ml peptides and around 10 IU/ml IL-2. The protocol was immunoSEQ multiplex PCR, while the TCRdb copy is restricted to in-frame clones and leaves out a portion. Of 70,000 or so clones in the sample, 73% were seen once. The TCR was taken from a human donor who had a prior SARS-CoV-2 infection. The starting material was CD4+ T cells from PBMCs cultured with HIV peptides, obtained before COVID-19 vaccination. Subset defined: HIV-1 Nef peptide pool negative control/reference culture.

CDR3 loop: CATSSSGNYNEQFF. Here the CDR3 DNA reads TGTGCCACCAGCTCTAGCGGGAACTACAATGAGCAGTTCTTC. The V and J genes are TRBV24-1 and TRBJ2-1; 9 nucleotides match TRBD2. J was trimmed by 3 bases and V by 7 bases; bases with no gene match: 3. The germline V gene encodes CDR1 KGHDR and CDR2 SFDVKD. CDR3 size: 14 residues.